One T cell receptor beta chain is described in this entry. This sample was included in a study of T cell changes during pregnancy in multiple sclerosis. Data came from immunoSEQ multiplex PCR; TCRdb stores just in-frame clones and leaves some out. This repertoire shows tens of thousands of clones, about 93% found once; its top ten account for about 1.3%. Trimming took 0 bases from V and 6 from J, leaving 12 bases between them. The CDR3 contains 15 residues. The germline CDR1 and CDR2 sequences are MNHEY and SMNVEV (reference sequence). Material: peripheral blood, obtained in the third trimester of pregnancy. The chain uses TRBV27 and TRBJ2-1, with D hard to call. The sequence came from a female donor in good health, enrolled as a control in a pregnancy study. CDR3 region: CASSLSTGMPNEQFF. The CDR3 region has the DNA TGTGCCAGCAGTTTATCTACGGGTATGCCCAATGAGCAGTTCTTC.